The table lists the clone carrying this T cell receptor (beta chain) with a few counts. Losses at the gene ends were 5 bases for V and 6 bases for J; bases not matched to a gene: 9. The CDR3 covers 15 residues. Germline V gene lookup returns CDR1 SGHTA and CDR2 FQGNSA. Amplified TCR beta CDR3 regions derived from RNA transcripts. Researchers ran a first-round RT-PCR on the TCR CDR3 using the HTBI primer set. Via MiXCR, TCRdb re-called the multiplex PCR reads, giving one row per CDR3 protein. The table records roughly 840,000 distinct CDR3 sequences, approximately 40% of them present only once. This specimen comes from a study of T cells in Graves' hyperthyroidism and ophthalmopathy.

Sequencing was done on a sample of blood. The TCR originated in a man in his late teens or twenties with Graves' hyperthyroidism. This rearrangement joins TRBV7-2 to TRBJ2-2; 7 positions agree with TRBD2. For the CDR3, the DNA is TGTGCCAGCAGCCGGACTAGTTTTTACCCCGGGGAGCTGTTTTTT. The encoded protein is CASSRTSFYPGELFF.